One and the same sample provided the 5 T cell receptor beta chains below, sequenced in a study of T cell repertoires in cytomegalovirus infection. TCRdb analysed the reads with MiXCR anew, one entry per CDR3 protein. The sample holds some 590,000 distinct CDR3 sequences, roughly 42% seen once. No cognate antigen is known for these TCRs. The sequenced sample was cultured PBMCs, obtained from culture after CMV antigen stimulation. These receptors all stem from a human donor in good health (CMV status not recorded). Some clones in this sample may be carry-over from other donors' samples.

The chain carries TRBV7-2 and TRBJ1-2, with D possibly matching TRBD1 (6 bases). The CDR3 runs to 14 residues. Germline CDR1 SGHTA, CDR2 FQGNSA. V lost 2 bases and J 7 bases, leaving 14 bases between the germline ends. In nucleotides, the CDR3 is TGTGCCAGCAGCTTACATCTTAGGGGGGTTGGCTACACCTTC. The encoded protein is CASSLHLRGVGYTF.

The rearrangement links TRBV4-1 to TRBJ1-6; D is ambiguous. V shed 3 bases and J shed 0 bases, with 15 bases lying between them. Germline V gene sequence: CDR1 MGHRA, CDR2 YSYEKL. The CDR3 loop spans 18 amino acids. The DNA of the CDR3 is TGCGCCAGCAGCCAGCGGGCAACCTGGAGCTCCTATAATTCACCCCTCCACTTT. Translated, it gives CASSQRATWSSYNSPLHF.

This clonotype was detected only a few times. The chain combines TRBV7-2 with TRBJ1-1; D is perhaps TRBD1 (6 bases). CDR1 and CDR2 from the germline V gene are SGHTA and FQGNSA. The germline V and J ends were trimmed by 5 bases and 11 bases, with 18 bases remaining between them. CDR3 length equals 13 residues. Here the CDR3 DNA reads TGTGCCAGCAGCCCGGGGGGCCCTCGGGCGGCTTTCTTT. This sequence encodes CASSPGGPRAAFF.

This clonotype has more than one count but fewer than ten. The gene calls are TRBV27 and TRBJ1-5; possibly TRBD1 for D (5 bases). V shed 6 bases and J shed 7 bases, with 16 bases lying between them. CDR1 is MNHEY and CDR2 is SMNVEV in the germline V gene (reference sequence). The CDR3 sequence is 14 residues long. The DNA for the CDR3 is TGTGCCAGCAGCCCATACTGGGGGGGGCAGCCCCAGCATTTT. Its protein is CASSPYWGGQPQHF.

CDR3 region: CASSKLAAEQYF. CDR3 nucleotides: TGTGCCAGCAGCAAACTAGCGGCCGAGCAGTACTTC. The rearrangement uses TRBV7-6 and TRBJ2-7; 8 nucleotides line up with TRBD2. The junction had 3 bases not matched to a gene; V was cut back by 5 bases and J by 6 bases. Germline-derived CDR1 and CDR2 are SGHVS and FNYEAQ. This CDR3 has 12 amino acids.